This T cell receptor beta chain was captured by sequencing in a study of glioma-infiltrating T cells. Using RNA template, CDR3s of TCR alpha and beta were amplified with iRepertoire arm-PCR. TCRdb reprocessed the multiplex PCR reads via MiXCR and lists one record per CDR3 protein. The sample holds about 190,000 distinct CDR3 sequences, over 25% seen once. Concerning this clonotype itself: What it binds is unknown.

Study-level findings and limits: Very few CDR3 sequences were shared between tissue and blood.

The CDR3 loop spans 14 amino acids. Germline V gene sequence: CDR1 SGHVS, CDR2 FQNEAQ. V lost 6 bases and J lost 2; bases outside the gene matches: 4. The chain employs TRBV7-8 and TRBJ2-3; 8 positions match TRBD1. Sequencing used glioma tissue, nonneoplastic brain tissue, or PBMCs (not recorded which). The sequence came from a human donor with low-grade glioma or glioblastoma, undergoing nonglioma brain surgery, or in good health (not recorded which). The CDR3 DNA is TGTGCCAGCAGAGGGGACAGGCCCACAGATACGCAGTATTTT. This sequence encodes CASRGDRPTDTQYF.